This T cell receptor (beta chain) was sequenced during a study of T cells in Graves' hyperthyroidism and ophthalmopathy. Findings and limits, study-wide: Ophthalmopathy, which appeared later, was predicted by the model a median about 6.8 months before onset.

TCR beta CDR3 sequences were amplified from RNA transcripts. A set of HTBI primers served as the primers for a first-round RT-PCR of the TCR CDR3. One entry per CDR3 protein results from TCRdb running MiXCR on the multiplex PCR reads. This table has 490,000 or so distinct CDR3 sequences, 46% appearing once. The CDR3 extends over 15 amino acids. Germline V gives CDR1 DFQATT, CDR2 SNEGSKA (reference sequence). J was trimmed by 2 bases and V by 0 bases; bases with no gene match: 7. A note on this clonotype: Its antigen is currently unknown.

The rearrangement uses TRBV20-1 and TRBJ2-7, with TRBD1 matching 7 bases. Sequencing was done on a sample of peripheral blood or thyroid tissue (not recorded which). This TCR derives from an adult woman with Graves' disease, either hyperthyroidism or ophthalmopathy (not recorded which). The CDR3 DNA reads as TGCAGTGCTAGAGATCTAGGACAGGCCACCTACGAGCAGTACTTC. This gives the protein CSARDLGQATYEQYF.